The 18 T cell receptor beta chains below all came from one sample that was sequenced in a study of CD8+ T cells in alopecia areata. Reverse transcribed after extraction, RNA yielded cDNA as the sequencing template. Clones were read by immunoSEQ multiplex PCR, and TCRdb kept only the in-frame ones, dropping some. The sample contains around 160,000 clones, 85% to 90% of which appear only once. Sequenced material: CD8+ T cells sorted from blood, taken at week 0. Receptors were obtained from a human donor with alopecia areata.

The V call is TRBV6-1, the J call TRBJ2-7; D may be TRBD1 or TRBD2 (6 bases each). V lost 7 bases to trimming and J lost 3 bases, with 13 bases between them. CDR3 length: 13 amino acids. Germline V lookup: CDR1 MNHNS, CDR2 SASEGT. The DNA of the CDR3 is TGTGCCAGCACCCCCGGGGGCGGCTACGAGCAGTACTTC. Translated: CASTPGGGYEQYF.

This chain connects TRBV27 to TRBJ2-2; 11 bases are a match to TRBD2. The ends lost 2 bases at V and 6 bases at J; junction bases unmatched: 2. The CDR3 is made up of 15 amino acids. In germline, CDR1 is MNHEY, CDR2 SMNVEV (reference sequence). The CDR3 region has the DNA TGTGCCAGCAGTTTACTAGCGGGAGGCGCCGGGGAGCTGTTTTTT. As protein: CASSLLAGGAGELFF.

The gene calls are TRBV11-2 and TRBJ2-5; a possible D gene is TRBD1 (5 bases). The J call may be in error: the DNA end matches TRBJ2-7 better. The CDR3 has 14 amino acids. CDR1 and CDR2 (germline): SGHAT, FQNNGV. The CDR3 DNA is TGTGCCAGCAGCTTAGTATTAACAGGTGGCGAGCAGTACTTC. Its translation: CASSLVLTGGEQYF.

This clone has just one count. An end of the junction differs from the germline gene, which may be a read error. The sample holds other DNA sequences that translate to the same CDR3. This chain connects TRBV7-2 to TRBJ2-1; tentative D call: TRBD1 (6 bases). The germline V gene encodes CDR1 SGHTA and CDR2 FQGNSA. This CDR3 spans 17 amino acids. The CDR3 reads CASSLGAGTLEVNEQFF. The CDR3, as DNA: TGCGCCAGCAGCTTGGGGGCTGGGACACTTGAGGTCAATGAGCAGTTCTTC.

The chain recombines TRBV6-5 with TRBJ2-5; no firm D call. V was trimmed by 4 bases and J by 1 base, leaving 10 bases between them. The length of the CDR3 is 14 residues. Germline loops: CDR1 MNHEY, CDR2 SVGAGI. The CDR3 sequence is CASSFLTVQETQYF. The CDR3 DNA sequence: TGTGCCAGCAGTTTTCTGACCGTCCAAGAGACCCAGTACTTC.

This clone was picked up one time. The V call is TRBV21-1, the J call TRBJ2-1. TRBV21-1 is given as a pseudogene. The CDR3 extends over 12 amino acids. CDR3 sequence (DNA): TGTGCCAGCAGAGAACCGAACAATGAGCAGTTCTTC. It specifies CASREPNNEQFF.

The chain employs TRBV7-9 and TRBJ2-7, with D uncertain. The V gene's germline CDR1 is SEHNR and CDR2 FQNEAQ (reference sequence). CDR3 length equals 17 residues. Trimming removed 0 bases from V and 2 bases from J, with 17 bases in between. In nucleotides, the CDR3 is TGTGCCAGCAGCTTAGCGAGGCGGACCCACTGGCCCTACGAGCAGTACTTC. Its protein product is CASSLARRTHWPYEQYF.

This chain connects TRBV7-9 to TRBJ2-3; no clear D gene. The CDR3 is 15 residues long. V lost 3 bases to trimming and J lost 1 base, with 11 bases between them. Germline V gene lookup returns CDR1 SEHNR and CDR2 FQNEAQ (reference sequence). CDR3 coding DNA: TGTGCCAGCAGCTTGGATTACAGCGGCACAGATACGCAGTATTTT. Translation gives CASSLDYSGTDTQYF.

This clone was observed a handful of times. The DNA for the CDR3 is TGTGCCAGCTCTCCATCCGGGACTAGCTCTCCCGAGCAGTACTTC. Translation gives CASSPSGTSSPEQYF. This rearrangement joins TRBV18 to TRBJ2-7; the match to TRBD2 covers 9 bases. With V trimmed by 6 bases and J by 6 bases, 12 bases remained unmatched. Germline lookup yields CDR1 KGHSH and CDR2 LQKENI. The CDR3 is made up of 15 amino acids.

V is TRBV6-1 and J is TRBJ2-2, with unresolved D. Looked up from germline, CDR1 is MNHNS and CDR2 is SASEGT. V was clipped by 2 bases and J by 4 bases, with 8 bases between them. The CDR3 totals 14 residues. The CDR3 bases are TGTGCCAGCAGTGAACCCAGTGCCACCGGGGAGCTGTTTTTT. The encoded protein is CASSEPSATGELFF.

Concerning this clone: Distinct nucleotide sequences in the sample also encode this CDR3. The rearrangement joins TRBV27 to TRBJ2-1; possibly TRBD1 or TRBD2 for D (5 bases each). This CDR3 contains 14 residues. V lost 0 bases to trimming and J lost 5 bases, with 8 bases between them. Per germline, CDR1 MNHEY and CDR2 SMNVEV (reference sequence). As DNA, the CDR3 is TGTGCCAGCAGTTTATCGGGGACCCACAATGAGCAGTTCTTC. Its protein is CASSLSGTHNEQFF.

The CDR3 coding sequence is TGCAGCGTTGAATGGCCAGGGCGAGTCTACGAGCAGTACTTC. It is translated as CSVEWPGRVYEQYF. The rearrangement joins TRBV29-1 to TRBJ2-7, with a weak D call TRBD1 (5 bases). Germline values: CDR1 SQVTM, CDR2 ANQGSEA. Trimming stripped 2 bases from V and 3 bases from J, with 14 bases between. This CDR3 region has 14 residues.

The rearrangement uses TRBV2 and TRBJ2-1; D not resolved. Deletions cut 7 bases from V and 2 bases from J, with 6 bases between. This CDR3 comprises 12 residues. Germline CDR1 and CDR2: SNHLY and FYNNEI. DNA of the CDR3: TGTGCCAGCACTGACCCCTACAATGAGCAGTTCTTC. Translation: CASTDPYNEQFF.

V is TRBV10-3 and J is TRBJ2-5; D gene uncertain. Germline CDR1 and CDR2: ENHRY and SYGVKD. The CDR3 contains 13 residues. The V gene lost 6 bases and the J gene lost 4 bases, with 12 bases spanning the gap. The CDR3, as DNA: TGTGCCATCAGGCCCGAGCTGGGAGAGACCCAGTACTTC. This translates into CAIRPELGETQYF.

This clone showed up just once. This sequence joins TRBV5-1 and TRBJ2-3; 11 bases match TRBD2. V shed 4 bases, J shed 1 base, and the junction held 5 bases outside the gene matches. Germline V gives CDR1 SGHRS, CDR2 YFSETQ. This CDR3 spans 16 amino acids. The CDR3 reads CASSPGLAERTDTQYF. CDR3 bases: TGCGCCAGCAGCCCGGGACTAGCGGAACGCACAGATACGCAGTATTTT. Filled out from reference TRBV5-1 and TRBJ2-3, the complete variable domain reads KAGVTQTPRYLIKTRGQQVTLSCSPISGHRSVSWYQQTPGQGLQFLFEYFSETQRNKGNFPGRFSGRQFSNSRSEMNVSTLELGDSALYLCASSPGLAERTDTQYFGPGTRLTVL.

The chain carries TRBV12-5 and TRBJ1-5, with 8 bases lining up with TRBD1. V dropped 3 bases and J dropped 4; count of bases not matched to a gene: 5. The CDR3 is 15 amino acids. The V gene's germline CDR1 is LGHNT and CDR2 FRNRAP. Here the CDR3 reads CASGLTTGVNQPQHF. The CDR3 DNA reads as TGTGCTAGTGGTTTAACGACAGGGGTGAATCAGCCCCAGCATTTT. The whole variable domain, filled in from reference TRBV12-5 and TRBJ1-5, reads DARVTQTPRHKVTEMGQEVTMRCQPILGHNTVFWYRQTMMQGLELLAYFRNRAPLDDSGMPKDRFSAEMPDATLATLKIQPSEPRDSAVYFCASGLTTGVNQPQHFGDGTRLSIL.

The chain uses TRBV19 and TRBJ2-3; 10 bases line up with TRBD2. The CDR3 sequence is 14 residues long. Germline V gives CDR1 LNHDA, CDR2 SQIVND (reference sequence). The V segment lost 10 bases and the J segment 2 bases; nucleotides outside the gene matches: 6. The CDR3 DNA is TGTGCCAACACGGGACTAGCGAACACAGATACGCAGTATTTT. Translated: CANTGLANTDTQYF.

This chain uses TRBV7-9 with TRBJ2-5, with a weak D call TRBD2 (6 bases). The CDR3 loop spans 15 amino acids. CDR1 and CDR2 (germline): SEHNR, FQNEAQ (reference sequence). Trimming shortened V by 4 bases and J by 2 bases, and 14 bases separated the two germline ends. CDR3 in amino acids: CASSSPGERQETQYF. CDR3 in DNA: TGTGCCAGCAGCTCCCCGGGAGAACGGCAAGAGACCCAGTACTTC.